Below, 18 T cell receptor beta chains from the same sample are listed, as sequenced in a study of T cell repertoires in cytomegalovirus infection. TCRdb independently ran MiXCR on the reads; one entry per CDR3 protein. The table includes approximately 500,000 distinct CDR3 sequences, 11% detected once. Sequencing was carried out using PBMCs. The receptors were gathered from a human donor in good health (CMV status not recorded). Some clones in this sample may be carry-over from other donors' samples.

This clonotype was recorded many times. The chain employs TRBV29-1 and TRBJ1-1; D might be TRBD1 (5 bases). There are 12 residues in the CDR3. V was trimmed by 6 bases and J by 1 base, leaving 9 bases between them. Germline values: CDR1 SQVTM, CDR2 ANQGSEA. The CDR3 loop reads CSVGRPNTEAFF. For the CDR3, the DNA is TGCAGCGTGGGACGACCGAACACTGAAGCTTTCTTT.

This clonotype has at least ten counts. V is TRBV15 and J is TRBJ1-4; 7 bases fit TRBD1. This CDR3 contains 16 residues. CDR1 is LNHNV and CDR2 is YYDKDF in the germline V gene (reference sequence). V shed 0 bases and J 8 bases; nucleotides not matched to a gene: 9. Here the CDR3 DNA reads TGTGCCACCAGCAGAGAAGATGGACAGGATGTGGAAAAACTGTTTTTT. Its protein product is CATSREDGQDVEKLFF.

This clonotype was seen many times. The chain has TRBV7-9 and TRBJ1-5; D might be TRBD1 (5 bases). Trimming stripped 4 bases from V and 8 bases from J, with 12 bases between. Germline CDR1 and CDR2: SEHNR and FQNEAQ (reference sequence). This CDR3 is 13 amino acids long. The CDR3 region has the DNA TGTGCCAGCAGCTCAAACCGGGGGGAGCCCCAGCATTTT. Amino acid sequence: CASSSNRGEPQHF.

This clonotype appeared a few times. This sequence joins TRBV3-1 and TRBJ2-2, with D unclear. The CDR3 length is 15 residues. Germline values: CDR1 LGHDT, CDR2 YNNKEL (reference sequence). Trimming removed 0 bases from V and 3 bases from J, with 8 bases in between. CDR3 DNA sequence: TGTGCCAGCAGCCAAGAAACATTTTACACCGGGGAGCTGTTTTTT. Its protein is CASSQETFYTGELFF.

This clonotype was counted many times. The chain uses TRBV7-2 and TRBJ2-2; D is perhaps TRBD1 or TRBD2 (7 bases each). The CDR3 runs 16 residues. CDR1 SGHTA and CDR2 FQGNSA come from the germline V gene. Deletions cut 5 bases from V and 6 bases from J, with 19 bases between. The CDR3 protein is CASSQGGPGGPGELFF. CDR3 DNA sequence: TGTGCCAGCAGCCAAGGGGGCCCGGGAGGACCCGGGGAGCTGTTTTTT.

This clonotype was seen ten or more times. The V and J genes are TRBV7-2 and TRBJ2-1, with TRBD1 matching over 9 bases. The CDR3 extends over 17 amino acids. Trimming at V came to 3 bases and at J to 2 bases, leaving 8 bases not matched to a gene. CDR1 and CDR2 from the germline V gene are SGHTA and FQGNSA. CDR3 residues: CASSFMTGTGPYNEQFF. In DNA, the CDR3 is TGTGCCAGCAGCTTCATGACTGGGACAGGGCCCTACAATGAGCAGTTCTTC.

The CDR3 region is CSARDPGTSGTPDTQYF. In DNA, the CDR3 is TGCAGTGCTAGAGATCCGGGGACTAGCGGGACCCCAGATACGCAGTATTTT. The chain recombines TRBV20-1 with TRBJ2-3, with 13 nucleotides matching TRBD2. The CDR3 totals 17 residues. Germline assignment: CDR1 DFQATT and CDR2 SNEGSKA (reference sequence). V lost 0 bases, J lost 4 bases, and 7 bases stayed unmatched.

This clonotype was detected ten times or more. The rearrangement joins TRBV7-9 to TRBJ2-3, with 9 bases identical to TRBD2. This CDR3 is 15 amino acids long. Per germline, CDR1 SEHNR and CDR2 FQNEAQ (reference sequence). After removal of 3 bases from V and 1 base from J, the junction contained 2 bases not matched to a gene. The CDR3 reads CASSLTSGRTDTQYF. The CDR3 coding sequence is TGTGCCAGCAGCTTGACTAGCGGACGCACAGATACGCAGTATTTT.

This clonotype was detected many times. The J gene is TRBJ2-3, the V gene TRBV12-3 or TRBV12-4, with a weak D call TRBD2 (6 bases). Trimming removed 5 bases at V and 4 bases at J, with 19 bases between. The CDR3 covers 16 residues. CDR3 in amino acids: CASSPSGTRGADTQYF. For the CDR3, the DNA is TGTGCCAGCAGTCCCTCTGGGACCCGCGGGGCAGATACGCAGTATTTT.

This clonotype appeared many times. The CDR3 spells CASSQKTYRGRSPTNEKLFF. Written as DNA, the CDR3 is TGTGCCAGCAGCCAGAAAACCTACAGGGGGCGATCCCCAACTAATGAAAAACTGTTTTTT. The rearrangement links TRBV4-2 to TRBJ1-4; 9 bases are a match to TRBD1. CDR1 and CDR2 from the germline V gene are LGHNA and YNFKEQ. The length of the CDR3 is 20 residues. V was pared by 3 bases and J by 0 bases, with 14 bases of the junction left unmatched.

This clonotype was found many times. This chain links TRBV27 with TRBJ1-4; TRBD1 aligns across 7 bases. V was clipped by 3 bases and J by 5 bases; unmatched bases: 3. Looked up from germline, CDR1 is MNHEY and CDR2 is SMNVEV (reference sequence). CDR3 length: 14 residues. The chain's CDR3 is CASSLDRRNEKLFF. CDR3 DNA: TGTGCCAGCAGTTTGGACAGGAGGAATGAAAAACTGTTTTTT.

There are many counts of this clonotype. Germline and junction disagree at one end, which may indicate a read error. This sequence joins TRBV12-5 and TRBJ2-1, with D unclear. From germline, CDR1 is LGHNT and CDR2 FRNRAP. The CDR3 is 10 residues long. CDR3 sequence reads: CASGLPAPIF. CDR3 nucleotide sequence: TGTGCTAGTGGACTCCCGGCCCCGATCTTC.

The chain links TRBV18 to TRBJ1-5; no firm D call. There are 13 residues in the CDR3. Between the trimmed V and J ends, which lost 2 bases and 5 bases, there was a span of 7 bases. CDR1 is KGHSH, CDR2 LQKENI, per germline. The CDR3 region has the DNA TGTGCCAGCTCACCAGCCGACGATCAGCCCCAGCATTTT. Encoded protein: CASSPADDQPQHF. Complete variable domain (other parts from reference TRBV18 and TRBJ1-5): NAGVMQNPRHLVRRRGQEARLRCSPMKGHSHVYWYRQLPEEGLKFMVYLQKENIIDESGMPKERFSAEFPKEGPSILRIQQVVRGDSAAYFCASSPADDQPQHFGDGTRLSIL.

The chain carries TRBV3-1 and TRBJ2-1; D gene uncertain. V was cut by 4 bases and J by 3 bases, with 13 bases left in between. This CDR3 has 15 amino acids. Per the germline V gene, CDR1 is LGHDT and CDR2 is YNNKEL (reference sequence). The CDR3 reads CASSLKTTHYNEQFF. The CDR3 coding sequence is TGTGCCAGCAGCCTCAAAACGACCCACTACAATGAGCAGTTCTTC.

This clonotype was detected ten times or more. J is TRBJ2-1 and V is TRBV7-3; a possible D gene is TRBD1 (7 bases). Trimming shortened V by 3 bases and J by 8 bases, and 11 bases separated the two germline ends. CDR1 SGHTA and CDR2 FQGTGA come from the germline V gene. The CDR3 runs to 13 residues. DNA of the CDR3: TGTGCCAGCAGCTTCCAGGGGGGCGATGAGCAGTTCTTC. Residues: CASSFQGGDEQFF.

V gene TRBV3-1 combines with J gene TRBJ2-7; D unresolved. There are 12 residues in the CDR3. V lost 6 bases and J 3 bases, leaving 9 bases between the germline ends. Germline CDR1 is LGHDT and CDR2 is YNNKEL (reference sequence). CDR3 in DNA: TGTGCCAGCAGATTCCGACGCTACGAGCAGTACTTC. Translating it yields CASRFRRYEQYF.

This clonotype appeared once. This chain uses TRBV5-1 with TRBJ2-7, with TRBD2 as a possible D gene (5 bases). Trimming cost V 7 bases and J 0 bases, with 11 bases left between them. This CDR3 spans 13 amino acids. From germline, CDR1 is SGHRS and CDR2 YFSETQ. CDR3 DNA sequence: TGCGCCAGCGGCCGGGATAACTCCTACGAGCAGTACTTC. Protein sequence: CASGRDNSYEQYF.

The chain recombines TRBV20-1 with TRBJ1-2; 7 positions agree with TRBD1. The J segment lost 3 bases and the V segment lost 1 base, leaving 11 bases of the junction unmatched. Germline V gene lookup returns CDR1 DFQATT and CDR2 SNEGSKA (reference sequence). CDR3 length: 16 amino acids. CDR3 region: CSARVFTGDWDYGYTF. The CDR3 nucleotides are TGCAGTGCTAGAGTCTTCACAGGGGACTGGGACTATGGCTACACCTTC.